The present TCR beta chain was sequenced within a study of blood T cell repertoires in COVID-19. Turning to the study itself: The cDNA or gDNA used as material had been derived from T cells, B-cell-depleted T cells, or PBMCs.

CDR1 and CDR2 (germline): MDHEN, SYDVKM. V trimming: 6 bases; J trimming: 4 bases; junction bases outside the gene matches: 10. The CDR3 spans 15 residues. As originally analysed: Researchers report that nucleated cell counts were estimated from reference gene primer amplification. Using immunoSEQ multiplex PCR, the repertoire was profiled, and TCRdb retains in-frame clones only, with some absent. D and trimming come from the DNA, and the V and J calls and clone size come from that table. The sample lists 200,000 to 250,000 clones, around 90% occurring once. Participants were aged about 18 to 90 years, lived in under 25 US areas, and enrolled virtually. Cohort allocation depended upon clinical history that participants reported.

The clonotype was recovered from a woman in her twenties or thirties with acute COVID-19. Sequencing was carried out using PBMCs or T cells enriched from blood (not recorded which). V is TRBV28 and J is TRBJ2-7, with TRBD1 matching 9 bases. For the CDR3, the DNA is TGTGCCAGCAGAACCCCGGGACAGGGTAGGTACGAGCAGTACTTC. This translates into CASRTPGQGRYEQYF.